What follows are 28 T cell receptor beta chains derived from one specimen sequenced in a study of stem cell transplantation in POMP-related autoinflammatory disease. Using immunoSEQ multiplex PCR, the repertoire was profiled, and TCRdb retains in-frame clones only, with some absent. The sample has about 26,000 clones, approximately 85% seen once; the top ten hold less than 3%. The sample in question was CD4+ T cells from PBMCs, obtained before stem cell transplantation. Receptors were obtained from a human donor with POMP-related autoinflammation and immune dysregulation (PRAID).

The rearrangement links TRBV30 to TRBJ1-2; D is unresolved. Trimming took off 0 bases at V and 4 bases at J, with 6 bases between the two ends. This CDR3 comprises 12 residues. Germline CDR1 and CDR2: GTSNPN and SVGIG (reference sequence). DNA of the CDR3: TGTGCCTGGAGTGTATCTTTCTATGGCTACACCTTC. Its protein is CAWSVSFYGYTF.

The rearrangement links TRBV5-4 to TRBJ2-1, with 13 positions matching TRBD2. Germline V gene data show CDR1 as SGHNT and CDR2 as YYREEE (reference sequence). The CDR3 runs to 17 residues. V was clipped by 4 bases and J by 4 bases; unmatched bases: 8. CDR3: CASSGTTSGGSYNEQFF. Here the CDR3 DNA reads TGTGCCAGCAGCGGGACGACTAGCGGGGGGTCTTACAATGAGCAGTTCTTC. The full variable domain, in which reference TRBV5-4 and TRBJ2-1 provide the parts outside the CDR3, is ETGVTQSPTHLIKTRGQQVTLRCSSQSGHNTVSWYQQALGQGPQFIFQYYREEENGRGNFPPRFSGLQFPNYSSELNVNALELDDSALYLCASSGTTSGGSYNEQFFGPGTRLTVL.

This clone was detected only once. V and J are TRBV18 and TRBJ1-1, with D tentatively TRBD1 (5 bases). CDR3 length: 14 residues. Germline-derived CDR1 and CDR2 are KGHSH and LQKENI. Deletions cut 5 bases from V and 3 bases from J, with 13 bases between. CDR3 sequence (DNA): TGTGCCAGCTCATACCGGGACGGCGACACTGAAGCTTTCTTT. Residues: CASSYRDGDTEAFF. Filled out from reference TRBV18 and TRBJ1-1, the complete variable domain reads NAGVMQNPRHLVRRRGQEARLRCSPMKGHSHVYWYRQLPEEGLKFMVYLQKENIIDESGMPKERFSAEFPKEGPSILRIQQVVRGDSAAYFCASSYRDGDTEAFFGQGTRLTVV.

The CDR3: CASSTTGGANSPLHF. CDR3 in DNA: TGTGCCAGCTCAACGACAGGGGGCGCGAATTCACCCCTCCACTTT. J is TRBJ1-6 and V is TRBV18, with 10 bases fitting TRBD1. With V trimmed by 5 bases and J by 7 bases, 5 bases remained unmatched. Germline V lookup: CDR1 KGHSH, CDR2 LQKENI. The CDR3 loop spans 15 amino acids.

The chain combines TRBV5-4 with TRBJ1-5; TRBD1 might be the D (5 bases). This CDR3 has 15 residues. The V gene lost 1 base and the J gene lost 5 bases, with 13 bases spanning the gap. Germline V CDR1 and CDR2: SGHNT, YYREEE (reference sequence). The CDR3 is CASSLRQGPHQPQHF. The CDR3 coding sequence is TGTGCCAGCAGCTTGAGGCAGGGCCCTCATCAGCCCCAGCATTTT.

The chain is built from TRBV13 and TRBJ2-1; D ambiguous. V was clipped by 2 bases and J by 8 bases, with 7 bases between them. In germline, CDR1 is PRHDT, CDR2 FYEKMQ (reference sequence). The CDR3 is made up of 12 amino acids. The CDR3 DNA reads TGTGCCAGCAGCTTAACGCTCTATGAGCAGTTCTTC. Amino acids: CASSLTLYEQFF.

The J gene is TRBJ1-2, the V gene TRBV29-1; D not certain. The CDR3 is made up of 11 amino acids. The ends were cut back, 5 bases at V and 8 bases at J, with 12 bases in the middle. Germline-derived CDR1 and CDR2 are SQVTM and ANQGSEA. CDR3 nucleotides: TGCAGCGTTCTGGCCGTGGGGGGCTACACCTTC. The encoded protein is CSVLAVGGYTF.

The CDR3 is CATPGGHANTGELFF. For the CDR3, the DNA is TGTGCCACCCCCGGGGGGCATGCGAACACCGGGGAGCTGTTTTTT. The chain has TRBV6-1 and TRBJ2-2; D possibly corresponds to TRBD2 (7 bases). The CDR3 length is 15 residues. Trimming took 10 bases from V and 0 from J, leaving 15 bases between them. The V gene's germline CDR1 is MNHNS and CDR2 SASEGT.

The chain recombines TRBV6-1 with TRBJ2-1; 10 positions agree with TRBD1. From germline, CDR1 is MNHNS and CDR2 SASEGT. J was trimmed by 7 bases and V by 10 bases; bases with no gene match: 7. The CDR3 sequence is 13 residues long. CDR3 sequence reads: CANGTGAGNEQFF. The CDR3 bases are TGTGCCAACGGGACAGGGGCTGGTAATGAGCAGTTCTTC.

V and J are TRBV5-8 and TRBJ2-7; D may match TRBD1 or TRBD2 (6 bases each). V was clipped by 4 bases and J by 4 bases, with 21 bases between them. The CDR3 contains 16 residues. Germline V lookup: CDR1 SGHTS, CDR2 YDEGEE. Here the CDR3 DNA reads TGTGCCAGCAGCCGGGCGGGACAAAGGGCGCGGTACGAGCAGTACTTC. As protein: CASSRAGQRARYEQYF.

This clone has just a few counts. The gene calls are TRBV2 and TRBJ2-7; 8 nucleotides match TRBD2. The CDR3 extends over 14 amino acids. J lost 7 bases, V lost 3 bases, and 8 bases had no gene match. The germline gives CDR1 SNHLY, CDR2 FYNNEI. The CDR3 nucleotides read TGTGCCAGCAGTGATCTGGGACTAGTCGAGGAGCAGTACTTC. Its protein product is CASSDLGLVEEQYF.

This rearrangement joins TRBV6-5 to TRBJ2-1; D may be TRBD2 (7 bases). Trimming cost V 7 bases and J 2 bases, with 15 bases left between them. Germline CDR1 MNHEY, CDR2 SVGAGI. CDR3 length: 15 residues. In nucleotides, the CDR3 is TGTGCCAGCAAAAAGGGGGGGGGCACCTACAATGAGCAGTTCTTC. It specifies CASKKGGGTYNEQFF.

The V call is TRBV7-9, the J call TRBJ1-2; D is uncertain. V was cut by 6 bases and J by 1 base, with 9 bases left in between. Per the germline V gene, CDR1 is SEHNR and CDR2 is FQNEAQ (reference sequence). The CDR3 loop spans 13 amino acids. The CDR3 reads CASREDGNYGYTF. Written as DNA, the CDR3 is TGTGCCAGCAGAGAGGACGGTAACTATGGCTACACCTTC.

This chain joins TRBV28 and TRBJ1-3; possibly TRBD1 for D (6 bases). V gave up 2 bases and J gave up 4 bases, with 15 bases separating them. This CDR3 comprises 16 residues. CDR1 MDHEN and CDR2 SYDVKM come from the germline V gene. The CDR3 region has the DNA TGTGCCAGCAGTTTACACCCTAACGGACAGGGAAACACCATATATTTT. It translates to CASSLHPNGQGNTIYF.

The rearrangement links TRBV5-5 to TRBJ1-2; maybe TRBD1 (6 bases). Germline CDR1 and CDR2: SGHKS and YYEKEE (reference sequence). The V gene lost 4 bases and the J gene lost 4 bases, with 14 bases spanning the gap. The CDR3 runs to 14 residues. The CDR3 coding sequence is TGTGCCAGCAGCCCCTGGGGGGGGGCCTATGGCTACACCTTC. Residues: CASSPWGGAYGYTF.

The chain recombines TRBV29-1 with TRBJ2-3; D possibly matches TRBD1 or TRBD2 (5 bases each). Trimming removed 5 bases from V and 4 bases from J, with 19 bases in between. Germline CDR1 is SQVTM and CDR2 is ANQGSEA. CDR3 size: 15 residues. CDR3 in DNA: TGCAGCGTTCTCACCCGGGACCGACCCGCAGATACGCAGTATTTT. Its protein product is CSVLTRDRPADTQYF.

This clone has more than one count but fewer than ten. The gene calls are TRBV5-1 and TRBJ2-7, with D possibly matching TRBD2 (6 bases). V lost 0 bases to trimming and J lost 7 bases, with 11 bases between them. The CDR3 is 13 residues long. The germline gives CDR1 SGHRS, CDR2 YFSETQ. CDR3 amino acids: CASSLDAGWEQYF. The CDR3 region has the DNA TGCGCCAGCAGCTTGGATGCGGGATGGGAGCAGTACTTC.

This chain uses TRBV9 with TRBJ2-3; 9 bases line up with TRBD1. Trimming at V came to 4 bases and at J to 3 bases, leaving 3 bases not matched to a gene. The CDR3 totals 14 residues. Germline V CDR1 and CDR2: SGDLS, YYNGEE. The CDR3 region has the DNA TGTGCCAGCAGCCCCGGGACAGGGACAGATACGCAGTATTTT. This codes for CASSPGTGTDTQYF. Drawing the rest from reference TRBV9 and TRBJ2-3, the complete variable domain is DSGVTQTPKHLITATGQRVTLRCSPRSGDLSVYWYQQSLDQGLQFLIQYYNGEERAKGNILERFSAQQFPDLHSELNLSSLELGDSALYFCASSPGTGTDTQYFGPGTRLTVL.

This chain links TRBV5-1 with TRBJ1-1; no reliable D call. Germline CDR1 SGHRS, CDR2 YFSETQ. Trimming pared 7 bases from V and 2 bases from J, leaving 18 bases between. The length of the CDR3 is 15 residues. In DNA form, the CDR3 reads TGCGCCAGCCGCCTGCCAACGGCCCCTAACACTGAAGCTTTCTTT. Translation: CASRLPTAPNTEAFF.

The V and J genes are TRBV6-6 and TRBJ1-2; 11 bases agree with TRBD1. There are 13 residues in the CDR3. Germline loops: CDR1 MNHNY, CDR2 SVGAGI (reference sequence). With 6 bases clipped from V and 6 bases from J, the junction kept 3 bases outside the gene matches. The CDR3 nucleotides are TGTGCCAGCAGGGACAGGGGGCCTAATGGCTACACCTTC. It yields the protein CASRDRGPNGYTF.

This clone was seen a handful of times. The V gene is TRBV6-5, the J gene TRBJ1-2; D is ambiguous. The CDR3 is 15 residues long. The germline CDR1 and CDR2 sequences are MNHEY and SVGAGI. Between the trimmed V and J ends, which lost 6 bases and 3 bases, there was a span of 17 bases. This chain's CDR3 is CASSPPRAGDYGYTF. CDR3 coding DNA: TGTGCCAGCAGCCCACCTCGGGCCGGGGACTATGGCTACACCTTC.

The rearrangement links TRBV19 to TRBJ2-7; possible D gene TRBD1, 8 bases. The CDR3 runs 17 residues. Trimming pared 2 bases from V and 3 bases from J, leaving 20 bases between. The germline V gene encodes CDR1 LNHDA and CDR2 SQIVND (reference sequence). This CDR3 is CASSIRYRTGRVYEQYF. The DNA for the CDR3 is TGTGCCAGTAGTATAAGGTACCGGACAGGGAGGGTCTACGAGCAGTACTTC.

The rearrangement uses TRBV7-9 and TRBJ1-2; a possible D gene is TRBD1 (6 bases). V was cut by 4 bases and J by 1 base, with 19 bases left in between. CDR1 is SEHNR, CDR2 FQNEAQ, per germline (reference sequence). The CDR3 has 17 residues. The CDR3 region is CASSYEDRWEVNYGYTF. CDR3 DNA: TGTGCCAGCAGCTATGAAGACAGGTGGGAGGTTAACTATGGCTACACCTTC.

This chain joins TRBV7-9 and TRBJ1-6, with D possibly TRBD1 on 5 matching bases. V was pared by 5 bases and J by 14 bases, with 19 bases between. CDR3 size: 14 residues. Germline-derived CDR1 and CDR2 are SEHNR and FQNEAQ (reference sequence). CDR3 amino acids: CASSRDLDLVTLHF. DNA for the CDR3: TGTGCCAGCAGCCGGGACCTCGATTTAGTGACCCTCCACTTT.

V gene TRBV19 combines with J gene TRBJ1-1; 7 positions match TRBD1. The V and J ends lost 6 bases and 5 bases, in that order; junction bases with no gene match: 9. Germline V gene lookup returns CDR1 LNHDA and CDR2 SQIVND (reference sequence). The CDR3 extends over 14 amino acids. The CDR3 is CASSPDRVRTEAFF. Here the CDR3 DNA reads TGTGCCAGTAGCCCCGACAGGGTCCGGACTGAAGCTTTCTTT.

CDR3 in DNA: TGTGCCAGTAGTCCCCGTGGGGGCGTCGTGGGGGGAGGACGCTACACCTTC. This translates into CASSPRGGVVGGGRYTF. The rearrangement uses TRBV19 and TRBJ1-2; weak D call: TRBD1 (6 bases). Trimming removed 5 bases from V and 9 bases from J, with 28 bases in between. The CDR3 is made up of 17 amino acids. CDR1 is LNHDA, CDR2 SQIVND, per germline (reference sequence). The full variable domain, its missing parts supplied by reference TRBV19 and TRBJ1-2, is DGGITQSPKYLFRKEGQNVTLSCEQNLNHDAMYWYRQDPGQGLRLIYYSQIVNDFQKGDIAEGYSVSREKKESFPLTVTSAQKNPTAFYLCASSPRGGVVGGGRYTFGSGTRLTVV.

The chain uses TRBV28 and TRBJ2-2, with 9 bases matching TRBD2. This CDR3 has 15 amino acids. Trimming took 3 bases from V and 4 from J; bases not matched to a gene: 3. Germline V gives CDR1 MDHEN, CDR2 SYDVKM. CDR3 loop: CASSLASGITGELFF. In nucleotides, the CDR3 is TGTGCCAGCAGTTTGGCTAGCGGGATCACCGGGGAGCTGTTTTTT.

This clone has just a few counts. The rearrangement joins TRBV28 to TRBJ1-2; D uncertain. Trimming took off 10 bases at V and 1 base at J, with 7 bases between the two ends. CDR3 length: 11 amino acids. CDR1 is MDHEN, CDR2 SYDVKM, per germline. CDR3 sequence (DNA): TGTGCCACCTTCAGTAACTATGGCTACACCTTC. Translating gives CATFSNYGYTF.